One sample yielded the 7 T cell receptor beta chains listed below, sequenced in a study of CD8 T cells in ankylosing spondylitis. Overall study findings and caveats: In ankylosing spondylitis blood, a motif of several highly homologous TCR beta variants appeared characteristic.

From the 5' RACE reads, TCRdb called clonotypes with MiXCR, one entry per CDR3 protein. Among hundreds of thousands of distinct CDR3 sequences, approximately 26% were seen once, and the ten largest hold roughly 0.9%. No antigens are known for them. Sequenced: blood, either unsorted or a sorted T cell fraction (not recorded which). These receptor sequences come from a male donor with ankylosing spondylitis.

This clonotype was observed a few times. V and J are TRBV14 and TRBJ2-1, with TRBD2 matching 11 bases. CDR3 length: 16 residues. Trimming at V came to 5 bases and at J to 6 bases, leaving 9 bases not matched to a gene. CDR1 SGHDN and CDR2 FVKESK come from the germline V gene. In DNA, the CDR3 is TGTGCCAGCAGCGGGGGGGAACTAGCGGGAGTCAATGAGCAGTTCTTC. Translation: CASSGGELAGVNEQFF.

The chain couples TRBV14 to TRBJ2-2, with no clear D. The CDR3 totals 17 residues. Germline CDR1 and CDR2: SGHDN and FVKESK. Trimming removed 0 bases at V and 0 bases at J, with 11 bases between. The CDR3 sequence is CASSQDVTHANTGELFF. The CDR3, as DNA: TGTGCCAGCAGCCAAGACGTCACCCACGCGAACACCGGGGAGCTGTTTTTT.

The CDR3 DNA follows: TGTGCCAGCAGTGATGGACCCGGCCGGGGGAACTATGGCTACACCTTC. It encodes CASSDGPGRGNYGYTF. V gene TRBV6-4 combines with J gene TRBJ1-2; a possible D gene is TRBD1 (5 bases). Germline CDR1 and CDR2: MRHNA and SNTAGT. V lost 3 bases, J lost 2 bases, and 16 bases lay in between. This CDR3 spans 16 amino acids.

V and J are TRBV9 and TRBJ2-1, with D tentatively TRBD1 or TRBD2 (5 bases each). Germline CDR1 reads SGDLS; CDR2 reads YYNGEE. Trimming removed 5 bases at V and 4 bases at J, with 16 bases between. This CDR3 is built from 15 residues. CDR3 amino acids: CASSETGTLYNEQFF. Written as DNA, the CDR3 is TGTGCCAGCAGTGAAACCGGGACCTTGTACAATGAGCAGTTCTTC.

The V and J genes are TRBV20-1 and TRBJ2-3; 14 nucleotides match TRBD2. The germline V gene encodes CDR1 DFQATT and CDR2 SNEGSKA (reference sequence). V gave up 6 bases and J gave up 4 bases; unmatched junction bases: 9. This CDR3 has 16 amino acids. CDR3 coding DNA: TGCAGTGCGCGGGGGGGACTAGCGGGAGTCCCAGATACGCAGTATTTT. Translation: CSARGGLAGVPDTQYF.

This clonotype was seen more than once but under ten times. The V call is TRBV12-3 or TRBV12-4, the J call TRBJ2-5, with D possibly being TRBD2 (6 bases). The CDR3 contains 13 residues. Between the trimmed V and J ends, which lost 8 bases and 5 bases, there was a span of 15 bases. The CDR3 here is CASGGGVGETQYF. CDR3 sequence (DNA): TGTGCCAGCGGTGGAGGGGTTGGGGAGACCCAGTACTTC.

The V call is TRBV9, the J call TRBJ2-7, with D maybe TRBD2 (5 bases). Germline loops: CDR1 SGDLS, CDR2 YYNGEE. This CDR3 region has 14 residues. The V gene lost 4 bases and the J gene lost 7 bases, with 18 bases spanning the gap. The CDR3 region has the DNA TGTGCCAGCAGCTCCCGCGGAGGTTTCGAGGAGCAGTACTTC. Protein sequence: CASSSRGGFEEQYF.